The 15 T cell receptor beta chains below all came from one sample that was sequenced in a study of cytomegalovirus exposure and HLA in healthy donors. PCR amplification relied on 60 Vbeta primers (plus 13 Jbeta primers). Libraries were prepared by immunoSEQ multiplex PCR; TCRdb keeps only in-frame clonotypes and omits some of them. The sample has some 110,000 clones, around 79% seen once. Sequenced material: PBMCs. The receptor source for this set is a man in his 60s in good health and CMV-seronegative.

J is TRBJ2-3 and V is TRBV7-6, with D maybe TRBD2 (5 bases). The CDR3 length is 17 residues. V was pared by 0 bases and J by 0 bases, with 13 bases between. The germline gives CDR1 SGHVS, CDR2 FNYEAQ. The CDR3 is CASSLARVARSTDTQYF. CDR3 coding DNA: TGTGCCAGCAGCTTAGCGAGGGTAGCACGGAGCACAGATACGCAGTATTTT.

J is TRBJ1-2 and V is TRBV28, with D perhaps matching TRBD1 (6 bases). V was cut by 10 bases and J by 2 bases, with 11 bases left in between. This CDR3 is built from 12 residues. Germline CDR1 and CDR2: MDHEN and SYDVKM. CDR3: CATGAANYGYTF. CDR3 nucleotides: TGTGCCACAGGGGCAGCCAACTATGGCTACACCTTC.

This rearrangement joins TRBV18 to TRBJ1-5, with unresolved D. V was cut by 5 bases and J by 3 bases, with 8 bases left in between. The CDR3 length is 13 residues. Germline V gene data show CDR1 as KGHSH and CDR2 as LQKENI. CDR3 sequence: CASSSELNQPQHF. CDR3 bases: TGTGCCAGCTCATCCGAGCTCAATCAGCCCCAGCATTTT.

V gene TRBV9 combines with J gene TRBJ2-2; no clear D gene. Germline lookup yields CDR1 SGDLS and CDR2 YYNGEE. The CDR3 sequence is 14 residues long. V was pared by 0 bases and J by 3 bases, with 6 bases between. Here the CDR3 DNA reads TGTGCCAGCAGCGTAGGTCAGGACACCGGGGAGCTGTTTTTT. Translation: CASSVGQDTGELFF.

The chain carries TRBV7-9 and TRBJ1-6, with 8 bases aligning to TRBD1. Trimming removed 1 base from V and 1 base from J; junction bases left unmatched: 0. The CDR3 consists of 16 residues. CDR1 is SEHNR, CDR2 FQNEAQ, per germline (reference sequence). The CDR3 loop reads CASSLDRGSYNSPLHF. Here the CDR3 DNA reads TGTGCCAGCAGCTTAGACAGGGGGTCCTATAATTCACCCCTCCACTTT. The full variable domain, its missing parts supplied by reference TRBV7-9 and TRBJ1-6, is DTGVSQNPRHKITKRGQNVTFRCDPISEHNRLYWYRQTLGQGPEFLTYFQNEAQLEKSRLLSDRFSAERPKGSFSTLEIQRTEQGDSAMYLCASSLDRGSYNSPLHFGNGTRLTVT.

A few counts support this clone. The chain carries TRBV19 and TRBJ1-5; 7 bases agree with TRBD1. V shed 5 bases, J shed 4 bases, and the junction held 14 bases outside the gene matches. This CDR3 spans 17 amino acids. The germline V gene encodes CDR1 LNHDA and CDR2 SQIVND (reference sequence). The CDR3 region has the DNA TGTGCCAGTAGTCTATCTGAGGACAGGAATCGAAATCAGCCCCAGCATTTT. It is translated as CASSLSEDRNRNQPQHF.

The chain has TRBV5-1 and TRBJ1-1, with D perhaps TRBD1 (5 bases). The V gene lost 4 bases and the J gene lost 4 bases, with 14 bases spanning the gap. The CDR3 runs to 14 residues. Germline V gene data show CDR1 as SGHRS and CDR2 as YFSETQ. In nucleotides, the CDR3 is TGCGCCAGCAGCCCTTCCAGGGTCGGCACTGAAGCTTTCTTT. Its translation: CASSPSRVGTEAFF.

J is TRBJ2-2 and V is TRBV7-3; TRBD1 matches 10 bases. V was clipped by 2 bases and J by 2 bases; unmatched bases: 5. Looked up from germline, CDR1 is SGHTA and CDR2 is FQGTGA. CDR3 length: 17 amino acids. The DNA for the CDR3 is TGTGCCAGCAGCTTAGTGGGGACAGGGGTTAACACCGGGGAGCTGTTTTTT. Translated: CASSLVGTGVNTGELFF.

The chain has TRBV9 and TRBJ2-2; D possibly corresponds to TRBD1 (5 bases). Germline V gives CDR1 SGDLS, CDR2 YYNGEE. V lost 1 base and J lost 1, with 14 bases in between. The length of the CDR3 is 17 residues. DNA of the CDR3: TGTGCCAGCAGCGTAAGCCGACAGACCCTGAACACCGGGGAGCTGTTTTTT. Translating gives CASSVSRQTLNTGELFF.

The chain employs TRBV12-5 and TRBJ1-1; D is ambiguous. V lost 2 bases, J lost 11 bases, and 9 bases lay in between. The CDR3 has 11 residues. The germline CDR1 and CDR2 sequences are LGHNT and FRNRAP. As DNA, the CDR3 is TGTGCTAGTGGTTTGCTCGCGGAGGCTTTCTTT. This translates into CASGLLAEAFF.

In its sample, this clone was seen once. The chain carries TRBV27 and TRBJ1-3; weak D call: TRBD1 (5 bases). The CDR3 consists of 13 residues. CDR1 and CDR2 (germline): MNHEY, SMNVEV (reference sequence). Trimming removed 7 bases from V and 2 bases from J, with 9 bases in between. CDR3 region: CASMLGPGNTIYF. CDR3 in DNA: TGTGCCAGCATGTTGGGGCCTGGAAACACCATATATTTT.

The rearrangement uses TRBV6-6 and TRBJ2-5; 10 bases line up with TRBD1. In germline, CDR1 is MNHNY, CDR2 SVGAGI (reference sequence). V trimming: 8 bases; J trimming: 4 bases; junction bases outside the gene matches: 7. CDR3 size: 14 residues. The CDR3 loop reads CASGDRDRGETQYF. CDR3 DNA sequence: TGTGCCAGCGGGGACAGGGACAGGGGAGAGACCCAGTACTTC.

The V and J genes are TRBV5-6 and TRBJ2-1; possible D gene TRBD2, 5 bases. The CDR3 runs to 13 residues. V was cut by 1 base and J by 5 bases, with 7 bases left in between. Germline loops: CDR1 SGHDT, CDR2 YYEEEE. The chain's CDR3 is CASSLMEDNEQFF. CDR3 coding DNA: TGTGCCAGCAGCTTGATGGAGGACAATGAGCAGTTCTTC. Full variable domain (outside the CDR3, taken from reference TRBV5-6 and TRBJ2-1): DAGVTQSPTHLIKTRGQQVTLRCSPKSGHDTVSWYQQALGQGPQFIFQYYEEEERQRGNFPDRFSGHQFPNYSSELNVNALLLGDSALYLCASSLMEDNEQFFGPGTRLTVL.

The V and J genes are TRBV18 and TRBJ1-2; 9 nucleotides match TRBD1. Germline V CDR1 and CDR2: KGHSH, LQKENI. The CDR3 contains 13 residues. J lost 10 bases, V lost 3 bases, and 6 bases had no gene match. The CDR3 DNA reads as TGTGCCAGCTCACCGAAACGGACAGGGGACTACACCTTC. Protein: CASSPKRTGDYTF.

This clone was seen once. This chain uses TRBV7-6 with TRBJ2-3; a weak D match, TRBD2 (6 bases). Per the germline V gene, CDR1 is SGHVS and CDR2 is FNYEAQ. V lost 4 bases to trimming and J lost 4 bases, with 12 bases between them. The CDR3 consists of 14 residues. The CDR3 nucleotides read TGTGCCAGCAGCTCCCGACTAGGGGCAGATACGCAGTATTTT. Translated, it gives CASSSRLGADTQYF.